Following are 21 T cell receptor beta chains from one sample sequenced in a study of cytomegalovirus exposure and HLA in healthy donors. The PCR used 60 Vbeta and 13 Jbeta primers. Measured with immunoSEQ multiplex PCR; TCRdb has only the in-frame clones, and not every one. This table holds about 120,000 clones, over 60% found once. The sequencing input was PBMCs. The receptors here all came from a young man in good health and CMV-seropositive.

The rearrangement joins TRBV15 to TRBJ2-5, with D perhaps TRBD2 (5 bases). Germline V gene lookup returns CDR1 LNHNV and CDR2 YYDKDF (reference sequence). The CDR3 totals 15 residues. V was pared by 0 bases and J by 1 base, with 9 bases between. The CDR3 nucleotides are TGTGCCACCAGCAGAGATCTGCGGGTCCAAGAGACCCAGTACTTC. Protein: CATSRDLRVQETQYF.

CDR3 amino acids: CASSGLTGNYGYTF. CDR3 DNA sequence: TGTGCCAGCAGTGGACTGACAGGGAACTATGGCTACACCTTC. The chain couples TRBV6-5 to TRBJ1-2, with 7 bases fitting TRBD1. V was pared by 5 bases and J by 2 bases, with 5 bases of the junction left unmatched. This CDR3 has 14 residues. In germline, CDR1 is MNHEY, CDR2 SVGAGI.

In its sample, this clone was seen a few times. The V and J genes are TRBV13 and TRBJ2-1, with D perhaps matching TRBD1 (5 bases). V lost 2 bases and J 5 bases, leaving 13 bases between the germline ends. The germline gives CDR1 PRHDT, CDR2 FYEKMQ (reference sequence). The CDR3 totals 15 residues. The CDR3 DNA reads TGTGCCAGCAGCTTACCGACAGTACGGGACAATGAGCAGTTCTTC. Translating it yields CASSLPTVRDNEQFF.

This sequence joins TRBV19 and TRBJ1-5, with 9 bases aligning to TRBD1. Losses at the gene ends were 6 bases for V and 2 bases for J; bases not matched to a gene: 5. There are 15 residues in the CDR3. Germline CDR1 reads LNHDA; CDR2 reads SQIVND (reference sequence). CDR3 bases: TGTGCCAGTAGATCCCGGGACAGGGGCAATCAGCCCCAGCATTTT. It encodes CASRSRDRGNQPQHF.

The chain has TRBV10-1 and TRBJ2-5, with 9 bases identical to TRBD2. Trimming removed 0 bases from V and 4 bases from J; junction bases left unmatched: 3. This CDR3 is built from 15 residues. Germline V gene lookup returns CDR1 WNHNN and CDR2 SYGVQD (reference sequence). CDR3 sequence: CASSESSSGAETQYF. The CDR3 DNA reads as TGCGCCAGCAGTGAGTCGTCTAGCGGGGCAGAGACCCAGTACTTC.

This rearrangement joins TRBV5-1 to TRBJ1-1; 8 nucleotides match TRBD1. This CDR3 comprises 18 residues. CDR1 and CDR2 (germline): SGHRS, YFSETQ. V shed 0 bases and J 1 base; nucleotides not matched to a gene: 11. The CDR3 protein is CASSLGSGQGARNTEAFF. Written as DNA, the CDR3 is TGCGCCAGCAGCTTGGGGAGTGGGCAGGGGGCACGGAACACTGAAGCTTTCTTT.

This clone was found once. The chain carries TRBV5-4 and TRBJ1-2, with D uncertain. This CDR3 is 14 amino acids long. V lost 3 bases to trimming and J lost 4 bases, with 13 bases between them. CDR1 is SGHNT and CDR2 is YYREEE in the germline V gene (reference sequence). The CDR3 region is CASSSPSESYGYTF. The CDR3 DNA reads TGTGCCAGCAGCTCCCCTTCGGAGAGCTATGGCTACACCTTC.

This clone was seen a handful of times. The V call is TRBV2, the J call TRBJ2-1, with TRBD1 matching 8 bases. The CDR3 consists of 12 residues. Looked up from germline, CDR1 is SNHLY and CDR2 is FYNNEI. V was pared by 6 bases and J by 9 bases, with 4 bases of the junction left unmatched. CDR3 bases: TGTGCCAGCAGGGGAGACAGGGGTGAGCAGTTCTTC. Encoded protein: CASRGDRGEQFF.

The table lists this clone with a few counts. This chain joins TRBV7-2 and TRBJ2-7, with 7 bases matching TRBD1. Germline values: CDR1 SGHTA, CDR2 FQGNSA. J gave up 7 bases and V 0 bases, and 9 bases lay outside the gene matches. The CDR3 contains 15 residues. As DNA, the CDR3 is TGTGCCAGCAGCTTAGCCTTCGACAGGGCTCGGGAGCAGTACTTC. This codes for CASSLAFDRAREQYF.

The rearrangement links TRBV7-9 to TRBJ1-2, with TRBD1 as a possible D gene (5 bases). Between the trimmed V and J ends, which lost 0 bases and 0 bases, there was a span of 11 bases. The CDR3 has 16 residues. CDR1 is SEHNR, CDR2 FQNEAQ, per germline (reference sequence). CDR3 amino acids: CASSLAADSPNYGYTF. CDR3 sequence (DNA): TGTGCCAGCAGCTTAGCGGCCGACAGCCCTAACTATGGCTACACCTTC.

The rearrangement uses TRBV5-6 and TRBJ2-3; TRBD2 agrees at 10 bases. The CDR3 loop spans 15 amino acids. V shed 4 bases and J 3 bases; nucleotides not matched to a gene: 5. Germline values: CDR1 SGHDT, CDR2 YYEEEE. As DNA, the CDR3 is TGTGCCAGCAGCCTTAGCGGGGGGCTGACAGATACGCAGTATTTT. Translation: CASSLSGGLTDTQYF.

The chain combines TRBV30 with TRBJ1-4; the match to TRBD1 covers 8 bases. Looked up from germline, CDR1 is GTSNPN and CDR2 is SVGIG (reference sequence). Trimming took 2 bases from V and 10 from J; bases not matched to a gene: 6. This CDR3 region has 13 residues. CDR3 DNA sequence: TGTGCCTGGAGTACAGGGGGAGATGCAAAACTGTTTTTT. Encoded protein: CAWSTGGDAKLFF. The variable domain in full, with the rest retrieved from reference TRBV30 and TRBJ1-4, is SQTIHQWPATLVQPVGSPLSLECTVEGTSNPNLYWYRQAAGRGLQLLFYSVGIGQISSEVPQNLSASRPQDRQFILSSKKLLLSDSGFYLCAWSTGGDAKLFFGSGTQLSVL.

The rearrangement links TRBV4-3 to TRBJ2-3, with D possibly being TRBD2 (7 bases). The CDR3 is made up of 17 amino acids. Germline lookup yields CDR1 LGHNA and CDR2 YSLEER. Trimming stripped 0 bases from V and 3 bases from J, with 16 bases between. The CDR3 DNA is TGCGCCAGCAGCCAAGATCGCGGGGGCTTAGGGACAGATACGCAGTATTTT. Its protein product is CASSQDRGGLGTDTQYF.

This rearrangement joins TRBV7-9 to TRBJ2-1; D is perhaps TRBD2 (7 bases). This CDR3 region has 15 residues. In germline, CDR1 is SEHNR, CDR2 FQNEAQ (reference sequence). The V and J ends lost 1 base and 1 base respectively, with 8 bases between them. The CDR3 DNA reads TGTGCCAGCAGCTTAGAGGGGGGGTCCTACAATGAGCAGTTCTTC. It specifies CASSLEGGSYNEQFF.

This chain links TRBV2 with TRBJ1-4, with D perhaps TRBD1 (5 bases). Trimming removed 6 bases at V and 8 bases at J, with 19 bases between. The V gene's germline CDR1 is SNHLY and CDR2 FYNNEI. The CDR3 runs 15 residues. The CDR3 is CASRTLTGREEKLFF. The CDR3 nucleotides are TGTGCCAGCAGGACCTTAACGGGACGGGAGGAAAAACTGTTTTTT.

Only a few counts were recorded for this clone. The CDR3 bases are TGCGCCAGCAGCCCCTTTGTGGGAGGGTCTGGGGCCAACGTCCTGACTTTC. Encoded protein: CASSPFVGGSGANVLTF. V gene TRBV5-1 combines with J gene TRBJ2-6, with 7 bases fitting TRBD2. CDR1 SGHRS and CDR2 YFSETQ come from the germline V gene. CDR3 length: 17 residues. The ends lost 4 bases at V and 1 base at J; junction bases unmatched: 8.

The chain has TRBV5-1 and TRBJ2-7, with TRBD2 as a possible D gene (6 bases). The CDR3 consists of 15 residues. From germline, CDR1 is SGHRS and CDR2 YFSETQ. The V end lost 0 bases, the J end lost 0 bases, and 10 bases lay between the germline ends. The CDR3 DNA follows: TGCGCCAGCAGCTTGGATCCGGGACTCTCCTACGAGCAGTACTTC. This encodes CASSLDPGLSYEQYF.

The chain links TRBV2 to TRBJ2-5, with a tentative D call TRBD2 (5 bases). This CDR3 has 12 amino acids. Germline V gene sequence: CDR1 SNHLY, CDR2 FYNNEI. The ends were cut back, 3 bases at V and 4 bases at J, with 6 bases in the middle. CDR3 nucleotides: TGTGCCAGCAGTGAGGCGGGAGAGACCCAGTACTTC. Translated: CASSEAGETQYF.

This chain's CDR3 is CASSLFGGYTF. CDR3 nucleotide sequence: TGTGCCAGCAGCTTGTTCGGGGGCTACACCTTC. The chain is built from TRBV7-2 and TRBJ1-2; the D is unclear. V was shortened by 3 bases and J by 8 bases, with 7 bases between the two germline ends. The CDR3 has 11 residues. Per germline, CDR1 SGHTA and CDR2 FQGNSA.

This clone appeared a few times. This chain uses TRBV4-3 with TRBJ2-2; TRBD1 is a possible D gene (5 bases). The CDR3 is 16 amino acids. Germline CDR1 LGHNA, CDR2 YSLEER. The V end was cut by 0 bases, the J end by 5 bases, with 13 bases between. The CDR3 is CASSQDPGYRTGELFF. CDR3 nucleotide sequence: TGCGCCAGCAGCCAAGATCCCGGATACAGGACCGGGGAGCTGTTTTTT.

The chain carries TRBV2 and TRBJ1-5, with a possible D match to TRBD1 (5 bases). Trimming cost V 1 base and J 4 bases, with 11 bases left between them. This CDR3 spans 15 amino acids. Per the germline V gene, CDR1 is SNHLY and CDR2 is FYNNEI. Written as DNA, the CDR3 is TGTGCCAGCAGTGAAGGTCAGGCAGGGAATCAGCCCCAGCATTTT. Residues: CASSEGQAGNQPQHF.